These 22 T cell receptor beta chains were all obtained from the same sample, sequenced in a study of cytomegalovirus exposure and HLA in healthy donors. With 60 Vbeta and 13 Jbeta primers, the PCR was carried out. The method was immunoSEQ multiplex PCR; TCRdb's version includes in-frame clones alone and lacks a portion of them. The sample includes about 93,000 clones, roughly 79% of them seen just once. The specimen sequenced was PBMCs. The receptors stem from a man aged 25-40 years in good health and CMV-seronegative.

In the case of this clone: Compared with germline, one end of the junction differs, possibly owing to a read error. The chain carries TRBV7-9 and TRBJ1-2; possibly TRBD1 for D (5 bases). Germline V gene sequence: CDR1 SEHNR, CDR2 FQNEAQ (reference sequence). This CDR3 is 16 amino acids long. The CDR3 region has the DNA TGTTCCAGCAGCTCCCGGACACAGGCGCTTACCTATGGCTACACCTTC. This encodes CSSSSRTQALTYGYTF.

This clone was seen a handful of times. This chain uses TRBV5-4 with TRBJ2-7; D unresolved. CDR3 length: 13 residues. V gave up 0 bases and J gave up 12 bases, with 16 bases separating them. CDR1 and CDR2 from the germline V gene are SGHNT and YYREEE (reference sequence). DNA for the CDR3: TGTGCCAGCAGCTTGGCCTGGCCCCCTTGTTGGTACTTC. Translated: CASSLAWPPCWYF.

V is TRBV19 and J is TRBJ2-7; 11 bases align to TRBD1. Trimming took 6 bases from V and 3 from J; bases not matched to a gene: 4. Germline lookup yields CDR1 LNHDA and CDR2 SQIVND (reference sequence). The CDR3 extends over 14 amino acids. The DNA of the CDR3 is TGTGCCAGTAGCCGGACAGGGGGCGGCTACGAGCAGTACTTC. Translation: CASSRTGGGYEQYF.

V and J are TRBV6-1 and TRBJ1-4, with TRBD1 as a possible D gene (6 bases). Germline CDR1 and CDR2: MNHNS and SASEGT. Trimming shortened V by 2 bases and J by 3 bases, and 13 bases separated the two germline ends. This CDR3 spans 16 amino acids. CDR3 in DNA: TGTGCCAGCAGTGAATTAAGGACAGCCGCTAATGAAAAACTGTTTTTT. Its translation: CASSELRTAANEKLFF.

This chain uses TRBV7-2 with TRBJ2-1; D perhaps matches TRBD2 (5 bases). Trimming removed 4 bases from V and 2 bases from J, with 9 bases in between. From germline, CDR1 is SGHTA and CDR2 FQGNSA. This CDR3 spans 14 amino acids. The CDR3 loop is CASSSQLAYNEQFF. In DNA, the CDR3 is TGTGCCAGCAGCTCACAACTAGCCTACAATGAGCAGTTCTTC.

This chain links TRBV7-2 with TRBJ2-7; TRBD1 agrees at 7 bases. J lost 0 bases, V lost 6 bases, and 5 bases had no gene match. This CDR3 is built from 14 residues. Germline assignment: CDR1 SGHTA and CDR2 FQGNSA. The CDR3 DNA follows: TGTGCCAGCAGTTCGGACAGGTCCTCCTACGAGCAGTACTTC. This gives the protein CASSSDRSSYEQYF.

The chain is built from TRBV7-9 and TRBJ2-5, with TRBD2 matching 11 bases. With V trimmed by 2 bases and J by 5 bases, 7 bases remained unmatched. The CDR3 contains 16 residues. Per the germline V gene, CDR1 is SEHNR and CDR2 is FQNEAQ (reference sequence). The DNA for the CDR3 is TGTGCCAGCAGCTTATCATCTAGCGGGGGGCCGGAGACCCAGTACTTC. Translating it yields CASSLSSSGGPETQYF.

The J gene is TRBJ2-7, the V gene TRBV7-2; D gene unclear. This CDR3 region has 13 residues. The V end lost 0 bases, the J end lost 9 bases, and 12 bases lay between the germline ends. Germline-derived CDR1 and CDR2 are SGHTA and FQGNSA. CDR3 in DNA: TGTGCCAGCAGCTTAGCTCTTTTTCCGAGGCAGTACTTC. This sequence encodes CASSLALFPRQYF.

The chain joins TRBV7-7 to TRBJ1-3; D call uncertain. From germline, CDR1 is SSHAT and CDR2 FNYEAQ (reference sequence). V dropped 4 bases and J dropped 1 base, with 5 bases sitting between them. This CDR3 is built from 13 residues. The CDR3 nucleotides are TGTGCCAGCAGCTCCCTATCTGGAAACACCATATATTTT. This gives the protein CASSSLSGNTIYF. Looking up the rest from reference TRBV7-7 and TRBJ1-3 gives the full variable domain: GAGVSQSPRYKVTKRGQDVTLRCDPISSHATLYWYQQALGQGPEFLTYFNYEAQPDKSGLPSDRFSAERPEGSISTLTIQRTEQRDSAMYRCASSSLSGNTIYFGEGSWLTVV.

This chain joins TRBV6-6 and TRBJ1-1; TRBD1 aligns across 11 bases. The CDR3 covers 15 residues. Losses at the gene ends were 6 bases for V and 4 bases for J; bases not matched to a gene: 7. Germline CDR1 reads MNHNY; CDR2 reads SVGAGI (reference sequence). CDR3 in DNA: TGTGCCAGCAGGCCTACCGGGACAGGGGGCACTGAAGCTTTCTTT. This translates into CASRPTGTGGTEAFF.

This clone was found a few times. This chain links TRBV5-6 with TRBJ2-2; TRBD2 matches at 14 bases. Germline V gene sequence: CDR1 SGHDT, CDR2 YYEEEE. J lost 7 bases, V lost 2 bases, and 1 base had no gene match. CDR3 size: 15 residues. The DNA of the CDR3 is TGTGCCAGCAGCTTCGGACTAGCGGGAGGCGGGGAGCTGTTTTTT. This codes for CASSFGLAGGGELFF.

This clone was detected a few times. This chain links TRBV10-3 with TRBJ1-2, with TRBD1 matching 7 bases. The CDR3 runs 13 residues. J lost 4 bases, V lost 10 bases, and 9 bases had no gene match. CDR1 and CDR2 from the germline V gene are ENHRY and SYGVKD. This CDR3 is CASRTGESYGYTF. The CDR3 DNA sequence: TGTGCCAGCAGAACAGGGGAGAGCTATGGCTACACCTTC.

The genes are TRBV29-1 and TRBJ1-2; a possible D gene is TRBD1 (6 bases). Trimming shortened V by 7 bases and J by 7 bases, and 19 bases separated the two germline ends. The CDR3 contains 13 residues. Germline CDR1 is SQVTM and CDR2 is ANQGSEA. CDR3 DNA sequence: TGCAGCGCCCCTGCCCGGGACACCCTTGGCTACACCTTC. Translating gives CSAPARDTLGYTF.

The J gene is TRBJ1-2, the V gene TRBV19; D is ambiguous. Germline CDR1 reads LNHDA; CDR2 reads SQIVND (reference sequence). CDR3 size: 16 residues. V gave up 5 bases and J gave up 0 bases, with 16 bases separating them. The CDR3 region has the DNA TGTGCCAGTAGTCCCAGAGCGGTAACTCCTAACTATGGCTACACCTTC. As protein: CASSPRAVTPNYGYTF. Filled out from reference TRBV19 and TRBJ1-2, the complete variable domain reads DGGITQSPKYLFRKEGQNVTLSCEQNLNHDAMYWYRQDPGQGLRLIYYSQIVNDFQKGDIAEGYSVSREKKESFPLTVTSAQKNPTAFYLCASSPRAVTPNYGYTFGSGTRLTVV.

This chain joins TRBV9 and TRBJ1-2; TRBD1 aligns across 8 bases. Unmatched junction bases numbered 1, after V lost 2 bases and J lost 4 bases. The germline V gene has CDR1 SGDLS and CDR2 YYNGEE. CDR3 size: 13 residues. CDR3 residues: CASSVQGAYGYTF. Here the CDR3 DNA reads TGTGCCAGCAGCGTGCAGGGGGCCTATGGCTACACCTTC.

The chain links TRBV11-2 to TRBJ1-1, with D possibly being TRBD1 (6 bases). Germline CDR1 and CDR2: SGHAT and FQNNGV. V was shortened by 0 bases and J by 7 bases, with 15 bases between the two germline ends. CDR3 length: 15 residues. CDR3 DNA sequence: TGTGCCAGCAGCTTAGACACAGGGAGACGTAATGAAGCTTTCTTT. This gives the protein CASSLDTGRRNEAFF. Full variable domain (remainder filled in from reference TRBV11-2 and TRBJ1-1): EAGVAQSPRYKIIEKRQSVAFWCNPISGHATLYWYQQILGQGPKLLIQFQNNGVVDDSQLPKDRFSAERLKGVDSTLKIQPAKLEDSAVYLCASSLDTGRRNEAFFGQGTRLTVV.

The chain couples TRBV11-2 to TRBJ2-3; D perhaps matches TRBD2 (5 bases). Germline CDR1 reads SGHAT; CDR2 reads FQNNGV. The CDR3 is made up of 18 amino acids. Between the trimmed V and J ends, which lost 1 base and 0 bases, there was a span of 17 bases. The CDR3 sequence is CASSLVGLPNPSTDTQYF. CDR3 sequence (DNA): TGTGCCAGCAGCTTAGTAGGACTCCCAAATCCAAGCACAGATACGCAGTATTTT.

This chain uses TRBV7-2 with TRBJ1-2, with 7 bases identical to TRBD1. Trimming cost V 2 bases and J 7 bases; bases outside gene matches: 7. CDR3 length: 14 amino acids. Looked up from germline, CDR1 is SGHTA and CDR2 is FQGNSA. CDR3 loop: CASSLYIAGGGYTF. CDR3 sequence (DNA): TGTGCCAGCAGCTTATACATTGCAGGGGGTGGCTACACCTTC.

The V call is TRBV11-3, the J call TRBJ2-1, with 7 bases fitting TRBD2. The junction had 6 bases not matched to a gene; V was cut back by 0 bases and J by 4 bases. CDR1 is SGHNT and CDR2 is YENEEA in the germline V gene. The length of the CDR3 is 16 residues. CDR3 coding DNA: TGTGCCAGCAGCTTAGAACCGGGAGGCCTATACAATGAGCAGTTCTTC. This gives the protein CASSLEPGGLYNEQFF. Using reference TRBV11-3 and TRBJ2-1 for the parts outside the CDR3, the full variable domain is EAGVVQSPRYKIIEKKQPVAFWCNPISGHNTLYWYLQNLGQGPELLIRYENEEAVDDSQLPKDRFSAERLKGVDSTLKIQPAELGDSAVYLCASSLEPGGLYNEQFFGPGTRLTVL.

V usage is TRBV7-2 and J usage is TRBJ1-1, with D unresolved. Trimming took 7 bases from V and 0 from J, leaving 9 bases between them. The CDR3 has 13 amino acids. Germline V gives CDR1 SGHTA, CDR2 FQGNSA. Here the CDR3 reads CASNTQMNTEAFF. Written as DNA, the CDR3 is TGTGCCAGCAATACCCAGATGAACACTGAAGCTTTCTTT.

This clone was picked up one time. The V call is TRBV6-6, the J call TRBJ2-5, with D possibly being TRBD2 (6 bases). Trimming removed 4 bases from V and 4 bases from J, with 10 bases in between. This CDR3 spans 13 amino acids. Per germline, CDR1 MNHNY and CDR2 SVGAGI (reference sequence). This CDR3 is CASSLRGLETQYF. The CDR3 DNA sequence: TGTGCCAGCAGTTTACGGGGGTTAGAGACCCAGTACTTC.

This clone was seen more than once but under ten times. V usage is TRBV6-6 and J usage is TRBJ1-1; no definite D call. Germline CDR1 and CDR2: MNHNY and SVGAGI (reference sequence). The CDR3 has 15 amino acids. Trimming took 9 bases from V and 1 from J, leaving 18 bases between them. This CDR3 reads CASRRGGSENTEAFF. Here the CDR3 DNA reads TGTGCCAGTCGTCGTGGCGGGTCGGAGAACACTGAAGCTTTCTTT.